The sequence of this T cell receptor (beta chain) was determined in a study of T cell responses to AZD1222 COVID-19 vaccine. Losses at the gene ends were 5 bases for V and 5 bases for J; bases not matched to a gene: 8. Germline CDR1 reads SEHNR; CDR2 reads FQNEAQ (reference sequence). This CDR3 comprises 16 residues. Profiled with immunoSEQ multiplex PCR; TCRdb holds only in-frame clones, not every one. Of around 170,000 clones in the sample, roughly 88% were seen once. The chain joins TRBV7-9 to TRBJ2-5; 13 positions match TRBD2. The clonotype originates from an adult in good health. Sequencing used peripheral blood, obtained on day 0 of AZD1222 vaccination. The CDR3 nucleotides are TGTGCCAGCAGCCCCCGACTAGCGGGGGGAGGTGAGACCCAGTACTTC. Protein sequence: CASSPRLAGGGETQYF. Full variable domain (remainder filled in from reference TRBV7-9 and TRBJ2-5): DTGVSQNPRHKITKRGQNVTFRCDPISEHNRLYWYRQTLGQGPEFLTYFQNEAQLEKSRLLSDRFSAERPKGSFSTLEIQRTEQGDSAMYLCASSPRLAGGGETQYFGPGTRLLVL.